Listed below are T cell receptor beta chains from one sample, sequenced in a study of cytomegalovirus exposure and HLA in healthy donors. TCRdb keeps only in-frame clones here, not all; method: immunoSEQ multiplex PCR. The sample holds about 130,000 clones, around 72% seen once. Sequencing used PBMCs. Receptors originate from a man aged 25-40 years in good health and CMV-seronegative. The CDR3 runs from the conserved cysteine through the conserved F or W. D genes are given only for firm matches. The size entry is marked missing in some rows and otherwise reads once, few, many or a size class.

D,V,size,J,DNA,CDR3
.,TRBV6-5,.,TRBJ1-6,TGTGCCAGCAGTTATTTCGTGGGGGCACGGTCACCCCTCCACTTT,CASSYFVGARSPLHF
.,TRBV5-1,.,TRBJ2-2,TGCGCCAGCAGCTCGGGGACATTCACCGGGGAGCTGTTTTTT,CASSSGTFTGELFF
TRBD2,TRBV7-2,once,TRBJ2-3,TGTGCCAGCAGTGGACTAGCGGGGGGGACTAGCACAGATACGCAGTATTTT,CASSGLAGGTSTDTQYF
TRBD2,TRBV7-8,.,TRBJ2-7,TGTGCCAGCAGCCCACGCCCTAGCGGGGTCGAGCAGTACTTC,CASSPRPSGVEQYF
.,TRBV4-3,.,TRBJ1-6,TGCGCCAGCAGCCCACAAAGGGGGATCACCCTCCACTTT,CASSPQRGITLHF
.,TRBV4-1,.,TRBJ1-2,TGCGCCAGCAGCCAAGATGCGACAGATGGCGGCTACACCTTC,CASSQDATDGGYTF
TRBD1,TRBV29-1,few,TRBJ1-1,TGCAGCGTCCCGCCCACCTTTAGGACAGGGAGAGCTTTCTTT,CSVPPTFRTGRAFF
.,TRBV7-9,.,TRBJ1-1,TGTTCCAGCAGCTTAGATGCACGGGGGGAAGCTTTCTTT,CSSSLDARGEAFF
TRBD1,TRBV19,.,TRBJ1-5,TGTGCCAGTAGCTTAGTGGGCACAGGGGCTTTCTCTAGCAATCAGCCCCAGCATTTT,CASSLVGTGAFSSNQPQHF
.,TRBV5-6,few,TRBJ2-1,TGTGCCAGCAGCTTGGCAGGGCATGAGCAGTTCTTC,CASSLAGHEQFF
TRBD1,TRBV9,.,TRBJ1-2,TGTGCCAGCAGCTTGAGGGACAGGGTAGGCTACACCTTC,CASSLRDRVGYTF
.,TRBV2,.,TRBJ2-5,TGTGCCAGCAGTGACTCCCATACTGGAGCGGTCCAAGAGACCCAGTACTTC,CASSDSHTGAVQETQYF
.,TRBV7-3,.,TRBJ1-1,TGTGCCAGCAGCTTAGGGGGGGGCACTGAAGCTTTCTTT,CASSLGGGTEAFF
.,TRBV6-1,.,TRBJ2-7,TGTGCCAGCAGTGAAGTAGACAGCACCTACGAGCAGTACTTC,CASSEVDSTYEQYF
TRBD1,TRBV28,.,TRBJ2-7,TGTGCCAGCAGTCGGGACAGCCTTATCGAGCAGTACTTC,CASSRDSLIEQYF
TRBD1,TRBV15,.,TRBJ1-5,TGTGCCACCAGCAGGGACAGGGGCGTCGGTCAGCCCCAGCATTTT,CATSRDRGVGQPQHF
.,TRBV15,.,TRBJ1-1,TGTGCCACCAGCAGCCGGGACACTGAAGCTTTCTTT,CATSSRDTEAFF
.,TRBV4-3,.,TRBJ1-1,TGCGCCAGCAGCCAAGTCAGGACTGAAGCTTTCTTT,CASSQVRTEAFF
.,TRBV7-2,.,TRBJ1-4,TGTGCCAGCAGCTTAGTAGAGGGTGAAAAACTGTTTTTT,CASSLVEGEKLFF
.,TRBV5-8,few,TRBJ1-2,TGTGCCAGCACTCTCAGGGGCCCGGGGTATGGCTACACCTTC,CASTLRGPGYGYTF
TRBD1,TRBV27,.,TRBJ1-2,TGTGCCAGCAGTTTCGGGACAGGAGGGGGCTACACCTTC,CASSFGTGGGYTF
.,TRBV2,.,TRBJ2-2,TGTGCCAGCAGTCCAACGTGGGCCGCCGGGGAGCTGTTTTTT,CASSPTWAAGELFF
.,TRBV7-9,.,TRBJ1-1,TGTTCCAGCAGCCAATTAGGGGGAGCTATGAACACTGAAGCTTTCTTT,CSSSQLGGAMNTEAFF
.,TRBV5-1,.,TRBJ2-7,TGCGCCAGCAGTAAGGGAGCTTACGAGCAGTACTTC,CASSKGAYEQYF
.,TRBV6-5,.,TRBJ2-4,TGTGCCAGCAGTCCAGGAAGAAGAGCCATTCAGTACTTC,CASSPGRRAIQYF
TRBD2,TRBV5-1,few,TRBJ2-5,TGCGCCAGCAGCGTAGGGACTAGCGGGGCCCCAGAGACCCAGTACTTC,CASSVGTSGAPETQYF
.,TRBV28,.,TRBJ2-3,TGTGCCAGCAGTTTACCCCTTACAGGTACTAGCACAGATACGCAGTATTTT,CASSLPLTGTSTDTQYF
.,TRBV7-9,.,TRBJ2-4,TGTGCCAGCAGCTTCCCAACGGAGCAAGATAAAAACATTCAGTACTTC,CASSFPTEQDKNIQYF
.,TRBV7-9,.,TRBJ1-1,TGTTCCAGCAGCTTAGGGGACAACTCTTTCTTT,CSSSLGDNSFF
TRBD1,TRBV5-1,.,TRBJ2-1,TGCGCCAGCAGCTTGAGGCAGGGGGCCGATGAGCAGTTCTTC,CASSLRQGADEQFF
.,TRBV7-2,.,TRBJ1-1,TGTGCCAGCAGCCCGGGGGGTAGCGGCAGGGTCTTTGGAGCTTTCTTT,CASSPGGSGRVFGAFF
.,TRBV6-5,.,TRBJ1-1,TGTGCCAGCAGTTTGACAGGGAACACTGAAGCTTTCTTT,CASSLTGNTEAFF
TRBD2,TRBV7-8,.,TRBJ2-7,TGTGCCAGCAGCACCGGACTAGCGGGGGGGTCGCGATGGTCCTACGAGCAGTACTTC,CASSTGLAGGSRWSYEQYF
.,TRBV30,.,TRBJ1-3,TGTGCCTGGAGTGTAACGGGGAACCTAGGTGGAAACACCATATATTTT,CAWSVTGNLGGNTIYF
.,TRBV18,once,TRBJ1-3,TGTGCCAGCTCACCCGCTCGGGAGGAACTCGCCATATATTTT,CASSPAREELAIYF
TRBD1,TRBV15,few,TRBJ1-3,TGTGCCACCAGCAGGCCCAGGGGGCAGGGAAACACCATATATTTT,CATSRPRGQGNTIYF
.,TRBV25-1,few,TRBJ1-2,TGTGCCAGCATGTCTTATATGAGGGGCTACACCTTC,CASMSYMRGYTF
.,TRBV5-1,.,TRBJ2-1,TGCGCCAGCAGCGGGGGGTTCTCCTACAATGAGCAGTTCTTC,CASSGGFSYNEQFF
.,TRBV19,few,TRBJ2-3,TGTGCCAGTAGTATCCACCCGACAGAAGCGAGCACAGATACGCAGTATTTT,CASSIHPTEASTDTQYF
TRBD1,TRBV14,.,TRBJ2-5,TGTGCCAGCAACCCGGGACAGCAAGAGACCCAGTACTTC,CASNPGQQETQYF
TRBD2,TRBV7-9,.,TRBJ2-1,TGTTCCAGCAGCCCACTAGCGGGTGAGCAGTTCTTC,CSSSPLAGEQFF
TRBD2,TRBV11-3,once,TRBJ2-3,TGTGCCAGCAGCCTTAGCGGGGGGATCACAGATACGCAGTATTTT,CASSLSGGITDTQYF
.,TRBV11-2,.,TRBJ2-1,TGTGCCAGCGGCTCGGACTACTCCTACAATGAGCAGTTCTTC,CASGSDYSYNEQFF
TRBD1,TRBV18,.,TRBJ1-5,TGTGCCAGCTCACCACTGACAGGGAACAATCAGCCCCAGCATTTT,CASSPLTGNNQPQHF
.,TRBV7-2,.,TRBJ2-1,TGTGCCAGCAGTAGAACTGGCTCCTACAATGAGCAGTTCTTC,CASSRTGSYNEQFF
.,TRBV29-1,.,TRBJ1-2,TGCAGCGTTGAGGGAGGGGATGACAGCTACTATGGCTACACCTTC,CSVEGGDDSYYGYTF
TRBD2,TRBV27,.,TRBJ2-1,TGTGCCAGCAGTATGGGGACTAGCGGGGGGGCGAATGAGCAGTTCTTC,CASSMGTSGGANEQFF
TRBD1,TRBV27,.,TRBJ1-2,TGTGCCAGCACCGTTACAGGGGGCAACTATGGCTACACCTTC,CASTVTGGNYGYTF
.,TRBV11-1,.,TRBJ1-2,TGTGCCAGCAGCCGGGAGTCCTATGGCTACACCTTC,CASSRESYGYTF
.,TRBV5-4,.,TRBJ1-2,TGTGCCAGCAGCAGGGAGGGCCTCTATGGCTACACCTTC,CASSREGLYGYTF
.,TRBV6-5,.,TRBJ1-1,TGTGCCAGCAGGAGACAGGCGAACACTGAAGCTTTCTTT,CASRRQANTEAFF
TRBD2,TRBV10-2,.,TRBJ2-1,TGCGCCAGCAGTGAGCGGCTAGCGGTTAGCTCCTACAATGAGCAGTTCTTC,CASSERLAVSSYNEQFF
TRBD1,TRBV30,.,TRBJ2-7,TGTGCCTGGGGTGGGGACAGCTACGAGCAGTACTTC,CAWGGDSYEQYF
TRBD1,TRBV4-3,.,TRBJ2-7,TGCGCCAGCAGCCAAGACAGGACAGGGTCGAACTACGAGCAGTACTTC,CASSQDRTGSNYEQYF
TRBD1,TRBV7-6,.,TRBJ2-2,TGTGCCAGTAGGCAGGGGGCGGACACCGGGGAGCTGTTTTTT,CASRQGADTGELFF
TRBD1,TRBV10-3,.,TRBJ2-7,TGTGCCATCATATCAGACGCAGGGGGTCTCTACGAGCAGTACTTC,CAIISDAGGLYEQYF
TRBD1,TRBV7-9,.,TRBJ2-7,TGTGCCAGCCTCGGACAGGGACCTCCCTACGAGCAGTACTTC,CASLGQGPPYEQYF